This TCR beta chain comes out of a study of T cells in Graves' hyperthyroidism and ophthalmopathy (dated by TCRdb to about 2019). Study-level background: TCR V-J signatures able to tell the groups apart were searched for in a discovery cohort of 95 to 100 patients, of whom about 40 had Graves' ophthalmopathy and about 60 had stable Graves' hyperthyroidism. The approximately 100 discovery patients were divided at random into training and test sets in a 7:3 ratio. After sampling, hyperthyroidism patients received methimazole starting at 30 mg daily, and ophthalmopathy patients received high-dose intravenous methylprednisolone. Whether ophthalmopathy could be predicted prospectively was tested in an independent validation cohort made up of 18 to 20 hyperthyroidism patients plus 17 patients who later progressed to ophthalmopathy. The paper reports TCR Vbeta CDR3 sequencing of fewer than 150 peripheral blood samples: approximately 41 ophthalmopathy, fewer than 80 hyperthyroidism and 17 progressor patients. Thyroid tissue and blood T-cell repertoires from roughly six Graves' hyperthyroidism patients were also compared in the study. Broad study findings and their caveats: Most expanded thyroid clonotypes (frequency above 0.001) were also found in blood, which suggests that blood repertoires may mirror thyroid immune responses. A 13 V-J signature model separated ophthalmopathy from stable hyperthyroidism, with around 88% sensitivity and 81.08% specificity in cross-validation and 80%/75% in testing. In validation, progression to ophthalmopathy was predicted by the model with roughly 69% sensitivity and around 75% specificity, a median of 6.5 months before onset. No statistical method was used to set the sample size in advance, and investigators knew the group allocation.

On this clonotype: Its antigen is not yet known. No base qualities exist here, and no much larger clone lies one base off it.

The V end loses 1 base and the J end loses 5 bases, and a stretch of 8 bases separates them. CDR1 and CDR2 are read off the germline V gene (reference sequence) as LNHDA and SQIVND. From the cysteine through the phenylalanine, the CDR3 covers 13 amino acids. The read is trimmed to its CDR3 DNA, 39 bases read in frame from base 1. The TCR beta CDR3 regions were amplified from the RNA transcripts. A first-round RT-PCR of the TCR CDR3 used the HTBI primer set with the Qiagen OneStep RT-PCR kit. The libraries were constructed in a second round of multiplex PCR and then size-selected and purified. Sequencing of the libraries was done on an Illumina HiSeq2000 using paired-end 100 bp reads. The study's processing was this. SOAPnuke was used to process the raw data, with reads discarded if the reads contained adapters or uncalled bases, had a mean Phred below 15, or lacked an exact constant-primer or identifier match. High-quality paired reads were merged using COPE v1.2.5, and each unique nucleotide sequence was defined as a clonotype. MiTCR v1.1 was used to align clonotypes to the IMGT TRBV, TRBD and TRBJ reference segments. The analysis included only V-J combinations with a frequency above 0.0001, which together covered more than 98% of the repertoires. A TCS score was defined as the ratio of F50 (clonal expansion) to E x V (chaos), with BLOSUM62-based TCRdist applied between CDR3 peptides within each V-J. Welch's t-statistics and random forest reduced some 510 V-J features to some 14, which were used in a naive Bayes classifier (R e1071). The Morisita-Horn index was used to measure how similar the thyroid and blood repertoires were. The public reads were reanalyzed by TCRdb: fastp trimming at Q25, MiXCR alignment, in-frame beta chains only. Identical CDR3 proteins give one entry, which carries the most common genes and DNA. In this record, the V and J calls reflect TCRdb's handling and not the investigators' own analysis. This sample is represented by roughly 500,000 distinct CDR3 sequences; 46% of them were singletons. The ten largest make up about 40% of the sample.

Exclusion was applied to patients with uncontrolled infections, other autoimmune diseases, pregnancy or lactation. Diagnoses were based on clinical symptoms, serum thyroxine and TRAb, thyroid ultrasound and orbital computed tomography. Trizol reagent was used to extract total RNA, and RNA quality was then checked on an Agilent 2100 Bioanalyzer. Recombination joined TRBV19 with TRBJ2-5; no confident D gene assignment can be made. The sample was peripheral blood or thyroid tissue (not recorded which). The source of this sequence is an adult woman with Graves' disease, either hyperthyroidism or ophthalmopathy (not recorded which). Read as DNA, the sequence is TGTGCCAGTAGTATAGCAGATCGGGAGACCCAGTACTTC. Its coded protein is CASSIADRETQYF.